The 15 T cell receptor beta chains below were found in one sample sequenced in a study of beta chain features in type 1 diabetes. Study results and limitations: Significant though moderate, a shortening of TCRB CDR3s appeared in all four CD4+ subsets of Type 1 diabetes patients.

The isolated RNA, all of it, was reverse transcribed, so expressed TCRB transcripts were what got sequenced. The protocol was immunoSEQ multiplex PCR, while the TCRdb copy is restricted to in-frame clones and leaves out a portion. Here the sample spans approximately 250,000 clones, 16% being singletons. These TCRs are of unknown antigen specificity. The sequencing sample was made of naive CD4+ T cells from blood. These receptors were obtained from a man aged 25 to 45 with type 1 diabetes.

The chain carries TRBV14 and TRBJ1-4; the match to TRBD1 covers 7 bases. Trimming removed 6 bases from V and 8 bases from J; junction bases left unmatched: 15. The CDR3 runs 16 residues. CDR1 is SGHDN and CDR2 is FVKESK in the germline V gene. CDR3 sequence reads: CASRGGGWDSKEKLFF. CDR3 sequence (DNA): TGTGCCAGCAGAGGAGGAGGTTGGGACAGTAAAGAAAAACTGTTTTTT.

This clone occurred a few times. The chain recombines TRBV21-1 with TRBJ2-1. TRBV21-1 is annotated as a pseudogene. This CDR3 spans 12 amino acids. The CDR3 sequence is CASSPPNNEQFF. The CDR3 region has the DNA TGTGCCAGCAGCCCTCCAAACAATGAGCAGTTCTTC.

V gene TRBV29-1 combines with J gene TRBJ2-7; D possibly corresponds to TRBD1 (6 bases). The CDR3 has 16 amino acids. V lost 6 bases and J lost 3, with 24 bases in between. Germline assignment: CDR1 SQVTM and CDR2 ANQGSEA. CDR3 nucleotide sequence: TGCAGCGTCGTTCCAGGGGTGGCAGGAGCCCGCTACGAGCAGTACTTC. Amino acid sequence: CSVVPGVAGARYEQYF.

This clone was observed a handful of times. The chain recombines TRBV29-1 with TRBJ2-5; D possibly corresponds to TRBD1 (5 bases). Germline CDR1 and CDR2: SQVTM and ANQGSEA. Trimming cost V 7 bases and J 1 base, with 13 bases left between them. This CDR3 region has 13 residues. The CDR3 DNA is TGCAGCGCAGGGCCCCCTCTCCAAGAGACCCAGTACTTC. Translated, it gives CSAGPPLQETQYF.

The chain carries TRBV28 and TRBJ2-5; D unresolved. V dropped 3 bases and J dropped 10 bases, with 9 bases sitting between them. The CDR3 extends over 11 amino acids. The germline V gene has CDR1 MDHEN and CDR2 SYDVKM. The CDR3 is CASSLEGCQYF. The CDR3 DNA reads TGTGCCAGCAGTTTGGAAGGATGCCAGTACTTC.

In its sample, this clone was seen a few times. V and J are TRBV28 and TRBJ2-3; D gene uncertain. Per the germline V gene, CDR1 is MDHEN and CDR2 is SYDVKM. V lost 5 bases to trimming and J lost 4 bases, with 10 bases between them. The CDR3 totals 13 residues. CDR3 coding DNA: TGTGCCAGCAGTGGTACAGTCCCAGATACGCAGTATTTT. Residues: CASSGTVPDTQYF.

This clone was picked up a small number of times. The CDR3 region is CASSRGQEQETQYF. The CDR3 nucleotides are TGTGCCAGCAGTCGGGGACAAGAGCAAGAGACCCAGTACTTC. The chain combines TRBV27 with TRBJ2-5; D is perhaps TRBD1 (6 bases). CDR1 MNHEY and CDR2 SMNVEV come from the germline V gene (reference sequence). Trimming pared 5 bases from V and 2 bases from J, leaving 12 bases between. CDR3 size: 14 residues.

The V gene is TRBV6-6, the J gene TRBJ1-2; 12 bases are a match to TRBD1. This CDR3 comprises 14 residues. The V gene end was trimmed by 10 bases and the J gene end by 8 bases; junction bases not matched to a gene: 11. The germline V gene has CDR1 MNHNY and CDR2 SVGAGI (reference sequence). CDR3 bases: TGTGCCATCCGACCCGGGACAGGGGGCTGGGGCTACACCTTC. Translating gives CAIRPGTGGWGYTF.

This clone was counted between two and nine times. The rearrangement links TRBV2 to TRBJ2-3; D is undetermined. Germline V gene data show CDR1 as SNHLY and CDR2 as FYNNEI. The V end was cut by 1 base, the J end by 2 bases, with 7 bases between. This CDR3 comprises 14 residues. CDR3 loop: CASSEGLTTDTQYF. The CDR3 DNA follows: TGTGCCAGCAGTGAAGGATTGACCACAGATACGCAGTATTTT. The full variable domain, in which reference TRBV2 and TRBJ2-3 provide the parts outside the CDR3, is EPEVTQTPSHQVTQMGQEVILRCVPISNHLYFYWYRQILGQKVEFLVSFYNNEISEKSEIFDDQFSVERPDGSNFTLKIRSTKLEDSAMYFCASSEGLTTDTQYFGPGTRLTVL.

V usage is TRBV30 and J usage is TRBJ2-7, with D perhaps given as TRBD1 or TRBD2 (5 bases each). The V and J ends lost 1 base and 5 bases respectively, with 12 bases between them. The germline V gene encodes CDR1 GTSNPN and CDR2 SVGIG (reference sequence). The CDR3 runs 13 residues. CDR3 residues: CAWSAGPGDEQYF. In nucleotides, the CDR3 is TGTGCCTGGAGTGCGGGGCCAGGAGACGAGCAGTACTTC.

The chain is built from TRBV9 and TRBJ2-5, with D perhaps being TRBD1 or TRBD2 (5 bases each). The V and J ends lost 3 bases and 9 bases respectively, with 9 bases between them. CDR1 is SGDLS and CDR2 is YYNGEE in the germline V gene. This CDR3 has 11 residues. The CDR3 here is CASSGDGAQYF. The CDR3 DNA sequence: TGTGCCAGCAGCGGGGACGGGGCCCAGTACTTC. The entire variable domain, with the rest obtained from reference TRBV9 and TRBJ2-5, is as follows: DSGVTQTPKHLITATGQRVTLRCSPRSGDLSVYWYQQSLDQGLQFLIQYYNGEERAKGNILERFSAQQFPDLHSELNLSSLELGDSALYFCASSGDGAQYFGPGTRLLVL.

CDR3: CSVGGQPYEQYF. The CDR3 bases are TGCAGCGTTGGAGGGCAGCCCTACGAGCAGTACTTC. The J gene is TRBJ2-7, the V gene TRBV29-1; tentative D call: TRBD2 (5 bases). Germline lookup yields CDR1 SQVTM and CDR2 ANQGSEA. With 4 bases removed from V and 2 bases from J, the gap between germline ends came to 9 bases. The CDR3 sequence is 12 residues long.

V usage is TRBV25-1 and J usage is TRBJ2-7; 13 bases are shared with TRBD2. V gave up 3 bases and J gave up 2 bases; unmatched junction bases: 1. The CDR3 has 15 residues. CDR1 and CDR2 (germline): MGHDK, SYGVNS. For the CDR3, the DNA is TGTGCCAGCAGTGACGGGACTAGCGGGGCCTACGAGCAGTACTTC. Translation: CASSDGTSGAYEQYF.

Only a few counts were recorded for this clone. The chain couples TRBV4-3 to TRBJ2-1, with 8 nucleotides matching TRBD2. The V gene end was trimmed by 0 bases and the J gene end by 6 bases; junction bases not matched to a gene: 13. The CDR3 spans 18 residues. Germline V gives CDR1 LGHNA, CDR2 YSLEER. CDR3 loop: CASSQDRPTSGRVNEQFF. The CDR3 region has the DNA TGCGCCAGCAGCCAAGATCGACCAACGAGCGGGAGAGTCAATGAGCAGTTCTTC.

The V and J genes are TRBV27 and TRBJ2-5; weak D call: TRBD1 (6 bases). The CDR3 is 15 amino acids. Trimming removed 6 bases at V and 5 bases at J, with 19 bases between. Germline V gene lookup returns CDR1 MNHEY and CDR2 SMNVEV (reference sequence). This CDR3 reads CASSRRGGRVETQYF. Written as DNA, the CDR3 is TGTGCCAGCAGCAGGAGAGGGGGACGGGTGGAGACCCAGTACTTC.